The rows below give T cell receptor beta chains drawn from one sample of a study of shared clonotypes between healthy human individuals. TCRdb's table, derived via immunoSEQ multiplex PCR, lists solely in-frame clones and lacks some. This table holds around 600,000 clones, roughly 95% found once. Input material: naive CD8+ T cells sorted from blood. The source of these receptors is a woman in her thirties in good health. Both conserved end residues are part of each CDR3. Fields, in order: CDR3 protein, CDR3 DNA, J gene, V gene, clone size, D gene. A D gene is named only where the DNA matches it firmly. Clone size is stated in some rows and not others, as once, few, many or a class when expanded.

CASSLLAAASSYEQYF | TGCGCCAGCAGCTTGTTGGCAGCGGCGAGCTCCTACGAGCAGTACTTC | TRBJ2-7 | TRBV5-1 | NA | NA
CSVLNLRRGETQYF | TGCAGCGTTCTAAATCTTCGGAGGGGTGAGACCCAGTACTTC | TRBJ2-5 | TRBV29-1 | once | NA
CASSYGRDEQYF | TGTGCCAGCAGTTACGGGAGGGACGAGCAGTACTTC | TRBJ2-7 | TRBV6-6 | NA | TRBD2
CASSSPRQESNEQFF | TGTGCCAGCAGTTCCCCGAGACAAGAGAGCAATGAGCAGTTCTTC | TRBJ2-1 | TRBV27 | NA | NA
CASSQDQLAGTYEQYF | TGTGCCAGCAGCCAAGATCAGCTAGCGGGAACCTACGAGCAGTACTTC | TRBJ2-7 | TRBV4-2 | NA | TRBD2
CASSTTLAYNEQFF | TGTGCCAGCAGCACAACCCTAGCCTACAATGAGCAGTTCTTC | TRBJ2-1 | TRBV9 | once | NA
CASRGPSGPHYEQYF | TGTGCCAGCAGAGGCCCTAGCGGGCCGCACTACGAGCAGTACTTC | TRBJ2-7 | TRBV28 | NA | TRBD2
CAAGVLEQYF | TGCGCCGCCGGCGTCCTCGAGCAGTACTTC | TRBJ2-7 | TRBV10-2 | NA | NA
CASRGVFRGYVNTEAFF | TGCGCCAGCAGGGGGGTATTTAGGGGGTATGTGAACACTGAAGCTTTCTTT | TRBJ1-1 | TRBV10-2 | NA | NA
CASSLFPSHQPQHF | TGTGCCAGCAGCTTGTTTCCGTCTCATCAGCCCCAGCATTTT | TRBJ1-5 | TRBV5-8 | NA | NA
CASSLGWSGDHGYTF | TGTGCCAGCAGCTTAGGTTGGTCGGGGGATCATGGCTACACCTTC | TRBJ1-2 | TRBV7-9 | NA | NA
CASSTRLAGGLSSYNEQFF | TGTGCCAGCAGCACAAGACTAGCGGGAGGCCTTAGCTCCTACAATGAGCAGTTCTTC | TRBJ2-1 | TRBV7-8 | NA | TRBD2
CASSFPGLAGYEQYF | TGTGCCAGCAGTTTCCCGGGACTAGCGGGATACGAGCAGTACTTC | TRBJ2-7 | TRBV27 | NA | TRBD2
CASSYEPGAPWNEQYF | TGTGCCAGCAGCTACGAGCCCGGGGCCCCGTGGAACGAGCAGTACTTC | TRBJ2-7 | TRBV5-4 | NA | NA
CASSEGTNLIHEQFF | TGTGCCAGCAGTGAAGGGACTAATCTTATCCATGAGCAGTTCTTC | TRBJ2-1 | TRBV2 | NA | NA
CASSQDPAGAYEQYF | TGCGCCAGCAGCCAAGATCCAGCGGGAGCCTACGAGCAGTACTTC | TRBJ2-7 | TRBV4-1 | NA | TRBD2
CASSPKQQIVYEQYF | TGTGCCAGCAGCCCTAAGCAGCAAATCGTTTACGAGCAGTACTTC | TRBJ2-7 | TRBV21-1 | NA | NA
CASSLRLAGVYEQYF | TGTGCCAGCAGTTTAAGACTAGCGGGAGTTTACGAGCAGTACTTC | TRBJ2-7 | TRBV27 | NA | TRBD2
CASSQGLTDEQFF | TGTGCCAGCAGCCAAGGACTGACGGATGAGCAGTTCTTC | TRBJ2-1 | TRBV27 | once | NA
CASSHAGTAGNTIYF | TGTGCCAGCAGCCATGCCGGGACAGCCGGAAACACCATATATTTT | TRBJ1-3 | TRBV4-2 | NA | TRBD1
CASSLGAAEQYF | TGTGCCAGCAGCTTAGGGGCAGCGGAGCAGTACTTC | TRBJ2-7 | TRBV7-9 | once | NA
CASRNPAGVTGELFF | TGTGCCAGCAGAAACCCGGCCGGGGTCACCGGGGAGCTGTTTTTT | TRBJ2-2 | TRBV2 | NA | NA
CASSPRSGKDEQYF | TGCGCCAGCAGCCCCCGTAGCGGGAAAGACGAGCAGTACTTC | TRBJ2-7 | TRBV5-1 | NA | TRBD2
CASSFGQFYEQYF | TGTGCCAGCAGTTTTGGGCAGTTCTACGAGCAGTACTTC | TRBJ2-7 | TRBV28 | NA | NA
CASSFDGTRGREYF | TGTGCCAGCAGTTTCGATGGGACTAGAGGTCGGGAGTACTTC | TRBJ2-7 | TRBV27 | NA | TRBD2
CASSYRAASSYNEQFF | TGTGCCAGCAGTTACCGAGCGGCCTCCTCCTACAATGAGCAGTTCTTC | TRBJ2-1 | TRBV6-5 | NA | NA
CASSQGGRAFF | TGCGCCAGCAGCCAAGGGGGTCGGGCTTTCTTT | TRBJ1-1 | TRBV4-1 | NA | NA
CASSQDPAGGTWETQYF | TGCGCCAGCAGCCAAGATCCGGCAGGGGGTACATGGGAGACCCAGTACTTC | TRBJ2-5 | TRBV4-1 | NA | TRBD1
CASSVGGSQETQYF | TGTGCCAGCAGCGTAGGAGGTTCCCAAGAGACCCAGTACTTC | TRBJ2-5 | TRBV9 | NA | NA
CSVEDPSSYEQYF | TGCAGCGTTGAAGATCCCAGTTCCTACGAGCAGTACTTC | TRBJ2-7 | TRBV29-1 | NA | NA
CASSAPVGGSYEQYF | TGTGCCAGCAGCGCCCCGGTAGGAGGCTCCTACGAGCAGTACTTC | TRBJ2-7 | TRBV7-9 | NA | NA
CASSRGLGPPSGQFF | TGTGCCAGCAGTCGGGGACTAGGGCCGCCGTCGGGGCAGTTCTTC | TRBJ2-1 | TRBV28 | NA | TRBD2
CASSLQGWNEQFF | TGTGCCAGCAGCTTACAGGGTTGGAATGAGCAGTTCTTC | TRBJ2-1 | TRBV5-8 | NA | NA
CASSFELAFHEQYF | TGCGCCAGCAGCTTTGAACTAGCGTTCCACGAGCAGTACTTC | TRBJ2-7 | TRBV5-1 | NA | TRBD2
CASSYTAGANEQYF | TGTGCCAGCAGTTACACGGCGGGAGCCAACGAGCAGTACTTC | TRBJ2-7 | TRBV6-6 | NA | TRBD2
CSIRDSENTEAFF | TGCAGCATACGGGACAGTGAGAACACTGAAGCTTTCTTT | TRBJ1-1 | TRBV29-1 | NA | TRBD1
CASTGIGHLYEQYF | TGTGCCAGCACCGGCATAGGTCACTTGTACGAGCAGTACTTC | TRBJ2-7 | TRBV27 | NA | NA
CASSDGTSREQFF | TGTGCCAGCAGTGACGGGACTAGCAGGGAGCAGTTCTTC | TRBJ2-1 | TRBV9 | NA | TRBD2
CASSRLAGGLLEQYF | TGCGCCAGCAGCCGCCTAGCGGGAGGGCTGCTCGAGCAGTACTTC | TRBJ2-7 | TRBV4-1 | NA | TRBD2
CASSSFDEQYF | TGTGCCAGCAGCTCCTTTGACGAGCAGTACTTC | TRBJ2-7 | TRBV7-6 | NA | NA
CASKADFSGNTIYF | TGTGCCAGCAAGGCGGACTTCTCTGGAAACACCATATATTTT | TRBJ1-3 | TRBV2 | NA | NA
CASSFPANTGELFF | TGTGCCAGCAGCTTTCCGGCGAACACCGGGGAGCTGTTTTTT | TRBJ2-2 | TRBV5-4 | NA | NA
CASSGSGTSYEQYF | TGTGCCAGTAGTGGCTCCGGGACATCTTACGAGCAGTACTTC | TRBJ2-7 | TRBV19 | NA | NA
CASSSTEEFSNYGYTF | TGTGCCAGCAGCTCGACGGAGGAATTTTCTAACTATGGCTACACCTTC | TRBJ1-2 | TRBV5-4 | NA | NA
CASRALEGARYNEQFF | TGTGCCAGCAGAGCCCTGGAGGGGGCGAGGTACAATGAGCAGTTCTTC | TRBJ2-1 | TRBV2 | NA | NA
CASRPWVGADQPQHF | TGTGCCAGCCGTCCCTGGGTGGGGGCAGATCAGCCCCAGCATTTT | TRBJ1-5 | TRBV6-5 | NA | NA
CAIKAGLSAFF | TGTGCCATCAAGGCAGGTTTATCAGCTTTCTTT | TRBJ1-1 | TRBV10-3 | NA | NA
CASSLGTADSYEQYF | TGTGCCAGCAGCTTAGGGACAGCGGACTCCTACGAGCAGTACTTC | TRBJ2-7 | TRBV11-2 | NA | NA
CASNKPGQAYNEQFF | TGTGCCAGCAACAAGCCGGGACAGGCTTACAATGAGCAGTTCTTC | TRBJ2-1 | TRBV6-5 | NA | TRBD1
CASSLGGYSYNEQFF | TGTGCCAGCAGTTTAGGCGGGTACTCCTACAATGAGCAGTTCTTC | TRBJ2-1 | TRBV27 | NA | NA
CASSLGTFYEQYF | TGTGCCAGCAGCTTGGGCACCTTCTACGAGCAGTACTTC | TRBJ2-7 | TRBV5-4 | NA | NA
CASREQGWLTYEQYF | TGTGCCAGCAGGGAACAGGGGTGGCTTACCTACGAGCAGTACTTC | TRBJ2-7 | TRBV9 | NA | TRBD1
CAWRSGQSISF | TGTGCCTGGCGCTCGGGACAGAGCATAAGTTTT | TRBJ1-3 | TRBV30 | once | TRBD1
CASSFGTSGRSWQFF | TGTGCCAGCAGCTTTGGAACTAGCGGGAGAAGTTGGCAGTTCTTC | TRBJ2-1 | TRBV5-6 | once | TRBD2